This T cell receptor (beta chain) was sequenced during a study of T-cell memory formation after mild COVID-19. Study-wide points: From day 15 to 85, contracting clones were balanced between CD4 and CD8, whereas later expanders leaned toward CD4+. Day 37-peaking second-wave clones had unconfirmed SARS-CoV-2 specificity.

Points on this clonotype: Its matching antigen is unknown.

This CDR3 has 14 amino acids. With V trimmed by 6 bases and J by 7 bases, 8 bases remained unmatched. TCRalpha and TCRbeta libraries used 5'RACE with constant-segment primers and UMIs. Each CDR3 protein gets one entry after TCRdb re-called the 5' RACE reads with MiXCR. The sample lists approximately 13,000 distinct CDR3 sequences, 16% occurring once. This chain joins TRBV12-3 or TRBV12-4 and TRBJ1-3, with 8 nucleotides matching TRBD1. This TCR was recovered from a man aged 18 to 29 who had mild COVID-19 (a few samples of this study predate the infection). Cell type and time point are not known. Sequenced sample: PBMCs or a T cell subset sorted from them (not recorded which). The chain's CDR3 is CASSLTGASNTIYF. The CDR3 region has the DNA TGTGCCAGCAGCCTGACAGGGGCAAGTAACACCATATATTTT.